This record covers a single T cell receptor beta chain. Sequencing used immunoSEQ multiplex PCR; TCRdb keeps in-frame clones, though not all of them. The sample gives about 77,000 clones, 85% to 95% of which show up once; about 5% is in the top ten. V shed 5 bases and J shed 0 bases, with 10 bases lying between them. This CDR3 is 14 amino acids long. Germline CDR1 reads SEHNR; CDR2 reads FQNEAQ (reference sequence). These data come from a study of control samples from healthy donors and cancer patients. Sequenced sample: blood. V gene TRBV7-9 combines with J gene TRBJ1-1; D is possibly TRBD1 (6 bases). The clonotype originates from a woman in her sixties in good health. The CDR3 here is CASSQQGLNTEAFF. The CDR3 DNA reads TGTGCCAGCAGCCAACAGGGCTTGAACACTGAAGCTTTCTTT.